This T cell receptor (beta chain) was obtained from a study of T cells in women clearing cervical HPV infection. About the research overall: Cases' blood sampling followed lesion detection by median approximately 150 days (90 to 200).

Study results and limitations: It is unknown whether associations predate infection; no effector/memory or HPV-specific sorting.

Note on this clone: The antigen is undetermined.

Profiled with immunoSEQ multiplex PCR; TCRdb holds only in-frame clones, not every one. With 45,000 to 55,000 clones in the sample, the ten largest clones hold about 1.6%. Sequencing input: blood buffy coat. The receptor was isolated from a woman aged 18 to 75 with a cervical HPV16 infection that either progressed to CIN3+ or cleared (not recorded which).

Partial CDR3 DNA: TGTGCCAGCAGTCCACTTAGTGCGGCGGCCGAG. Its translation is CASSPLSAAAE. The CDR3, in full, reads CASSPLSAAAEQYF. The V gene is TRBV2, the J gene TRBJ2-7; D remains ambiguous. Sequencing ends 3 residues short of the CDR3 end; the germline J gene provides the rest. Germline V gene data show CDR1 as SNHLY and CDR2 as FYNNEI. The CDR3 has 14 residues. The V end was cut by 5 bases, the J end by 6 bases, with 17 bases between.